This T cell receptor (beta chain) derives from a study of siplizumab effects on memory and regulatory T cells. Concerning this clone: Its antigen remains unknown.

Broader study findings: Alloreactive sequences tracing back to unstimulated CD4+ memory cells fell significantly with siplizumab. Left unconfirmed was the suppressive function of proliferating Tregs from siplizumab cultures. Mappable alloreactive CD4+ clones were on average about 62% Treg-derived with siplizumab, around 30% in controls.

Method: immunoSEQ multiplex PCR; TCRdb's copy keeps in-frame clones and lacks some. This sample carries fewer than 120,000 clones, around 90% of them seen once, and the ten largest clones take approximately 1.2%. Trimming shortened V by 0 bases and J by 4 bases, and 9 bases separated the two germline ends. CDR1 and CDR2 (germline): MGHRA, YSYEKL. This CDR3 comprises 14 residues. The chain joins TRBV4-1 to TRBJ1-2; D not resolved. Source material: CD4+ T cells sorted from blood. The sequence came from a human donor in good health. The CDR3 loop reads CASSQDGEGYGYTF. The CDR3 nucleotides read TGCGCCAGCAGCCAAGATGGGGAGGGCTATGGCTACACCTTC.